A selection of T cell receptor beta chains follows, all from one sample in a study of blood T cell repertoires in COVID-19. Only in-frame clones appear in the TCRdb table, and some are missing; sequencing was by immunoSEQ multiplex PCR. The table has about 120,000 clones, roughly three quarters seen once. The source material was peripheral blood. Receptor source: a woman of 80 years or more with acute or convalescent COVID-19. Each CDR3 is given with its conserved first and last residue. The D gene is left open where the match is weak. Size values are once, few and many counts, or a class for expanded clones, and some rows have none.

NA	TRBJ2-5	13	TRBD1	TRBV12-3/TRBV12-4	CACGTGYQETQYF	TGTGCTTGTGGGACAGGGTACCAAGAGACCCAGTACTTC
NA	TRBJ1-4	15	NA	TRBV5-4	CASSLTAATNEKLFF	TGTGCCAGCAGCTTGACAGCTGCAACTAATGAAAAACTGTTTTTT
once	TRBJ2-7	20	TRBD2	TRBV5-1	CASSPLPGLYLAGGTYEQYF	TGCGCCAGCAGCCCATTGCCAGGCCTATATCTAGCGGGAGGTACCTACGAGCAGTACTTC
NA	TRBJ1-5	14	NA	TRBV7-8	CASSLYGGNQPQHF	TGTGCCAGCAGCTTATATGGGGGGAATCAGCCCCAGCATTTT
NA	TRBJ2-1	16	NA	TRBV5-4	CASSLVTGALYNEQFF	TGTGCCAGCAGCTTGGTAACAGGAGCTCTCTACAATGAGCAGTTCTTC
few	TRBJ2-3	14	NA	TRBV5-1	CASSFNEVSDTQYF	TGCGCCAGCAGCTTTAACGAGGTTTCGGATACGCAGTATTTT
NA	TRBJ1-4	14	TRBD1	TRBV19	CASSMGTGGEKLFF	TGTGCCAGTAGTATGGGGACAGGGGGTGAAAAACTGTTTTTT
NA	TRBJ1-1	16	TRBD1	TRBV28	CASSLLRDSMNTEAFF	TGTGCCAGCAGTCTCCTTAGGGACAGTATGAACACTGAAGCTTTCTTT
NA	TRBJ2-7	15	TRBD1	TRBV19	CASKSGTGRSYEQYF	TGTGCCAGTAAATCAGGGACAGGGAGATCCTACGAGCAGTACTTC
few	TRBJ1-1	14	NA	TRBV4-3	CASSLQGLNTEAFF	TGCGCCAGCAGCTTACAGGGTCTTAACACTGAAGCTTTCTTT
NA	TRBJ2-5	17	NA	TRBV7-8	CASSPYRAGVELETQYF	TGTGCCAGCAGCCCCTATCGGGCCGGGGTGGAGTTGGAGACCCAGTACTTC
once	TRBJ2-7	15	TRBD1	TRBV5-1	CASSSGQGSSYEQYF	TGCGCCAGCAGCTCGGGACAGGGAAGCTCCTACGAGCAGTACTTC
NA	TRBJ2-2	16	TRBD1	TRBV6-2/TRBV6-3	CASSLYRTGTAGELFF	TGTGCCAGCAGCTTATATAGGACAGGGACGGCCGGGGAGCTGTTTTTT
NA	TRBJ2-5	15	TRBD1	TRBV7-2	CASRQMGQGSETQYF	TGTGCCAGCAGGCAGATGGGACAGGGGAGTGAGACCCAGTACTTC
NA	TRBJ2-5	14	NA	TRBV27	CASSPWSRQETQYF	TGTGCCAGCAGTCCGTGGAGCCGTCAAGAGACCCAGTACTTC
once	TRBJ2-2	18	TRBD2	TRBV4-3	CASSQELAGAANTGELFF	TGCGCCAGCAGCCAGGAACTAGCGGGGGCCGCGAACACCGGGGAGCTGTTTTTT
few	TRBJ2-2	13	NA	TRBV29-1	CSVDLSFTGELFF	TGCAGCGTTGATCTGAGTTTCACCGGGGAGCTGTTTTTT
few	TRBJ1-5	13	NA	TRBV19	CASMVGQAAPQHF	TGTGCCAGTATGGTAGGACAAGCAGCGCCCCAGCATTTT
NA	TRBJ1-2	15	TRBD1	TRBV7-2	CASSLGRDRGHGYTF	TGTGCCAGCAGCTTGGGCCGGGACAGGGGCCATGGCTACACCTTC
NA	TRBJ1-2	14	NA	TRBV28	CASNGGADNYGYTF	TGTGCCAGCAACGGAGGAGCTGATAACTATGGCTACACCTTC
NA	TRBJ1-1	15	NA	TRBV7-2	CASSLVVRGLAEAFF	TGTGCCAGCAGCTTAGTGGTGCGGGGGCTGGCTGAAGCTTTCTTT
few	TRBJ1-1	15	TRBD1	TRBV7-6	CASSLGQTGVTEAFF	TGTGCCAGCAGCTTAGGCCAGACAGGGGTCACTGAAGCTTTCTTT
NA	TRBJ1-5	14	NA	TRBV2	CASSAVNSNQPQHF	TGTGCCAGCAGTGCGGTGAATAGCAATCAGCCCCAGCATTTT
few	TRBJ1-4	13	TRBD1	TRBV6-4	CANSRDSRAKLFF	TGTGCCAATTCCCGGGACAGCCGTGCTAAACTGTTTTTT
NA	TRBJ2-3	13	NA	TRBV7-2	CASSSVYTDTQYF	TGTGCCAGCAGCTCTGTTTACACAGATACGCAGTATTTT
NA	TRBJ2-4	13	NA	TRBV3-1/TRBV3-2	CASSLDRKNIQYF	TGTGCCAGCAGCCTTGACAGAAAAAACATTCAGTACTTC
few	TRBJ2-2	16	TRBD1	TRBV9	CASSVKGQGVTGELFF	TGTGCCAGCAGCGTAAAAGGACAGGGTGTTACCGGGGAGCTGTTTTTT
NA	TRBJ1-5	13	NA	TRBV6-1	CASSENYDQPQHF	TGTGCCAGCAGTGAGAACTACGACCAGCCCCAGCATTTT
NA	TRBJ2-7	13	NA	TRBV4-2	CASSQPPGDEQYF	TGTGCCAGCAGCCAACCCCCGGGGGACGAGCAGTACTTC
NA	TRBJ1-3	15	NA	TRBV5-1	CASSLGQESGNTIYF	TGCGCCAGCAGCTTGGGACAGGAGTCTGGAAACACCATATATTTT
NA	TRBJ1-4	15	NA	TRBV28	CASSYRTQSGEKLFF	TGTGCCAGCAGCTATCGGACGCAATCGGGAGAAAAACTGTTTTTT
NA	TRBJ1-6	15	TRBD1	TRBV19	CASSNYGQGGSPLHF	TGTGCCAGTAGTAACTACGGACAGGGAGGCTCACCCCTCCACTTT
NA	TRBJ2-7	15	NA	TRBV7-9	CASSLGGSRWYEQYF	TGTGCCAGCAGCTTAGGAGGTTCGAGGTGGTACGAGCAGTACTTC
NA	TRBJ2-1	15	NA	TRBV6-1	CASSEGRGDYNEQFF	TGTGCCAGCAGTGAAGGGCGGGGAGACTATAATGAGCAGTTCTTC
NA	TRBJ2-3	18	NA	TRBV7-2	CASSPGGVAGTSTDTQYF	TGTGCCAGCAGCCCAGGGGGGGTAGCGGGGACCAGCACAGATACGCAGTATTTT
NA	TRBJ1-6	14	TRBD1	TRBV19	CASTPGGLASPLHF	TGTGCCAGTACCCCAGGGGGCTTGGCTTCACCCCTCCACTTT
NA	TRBJ2-7	13	NA	TRBV7-8	CASSPRGQREQYF	TGTGCCAGCAGCCCTCGAGGGCAACGCGAGCAGTACTTC
NA	TRBJ2-7	14	TRBD2	TRBV18	CASSPSGGAYEQYF	TGTGCCAGCTCACCTAGCGGGGGGGCCTACGAGCAGTACTTC
NA	TRBJ2-7	15	TRBD2	TRBV6-5	CASGALAGGTYEQYF	TGTGCCAGCGGGGCCTTGGCGGGGGGCACGTACGAGCAGTACTTC
NA	TRBJ1-3	19	TRBD1	TRBV28	CASSSLGTGDVVSGNTIYF	TGTGCCAGCAGTTCTCTCGGGACAGGGGATGTTGTCTCTGGAAACACCATATATTTT
NA	TRBJ2-1	14	NA	TRBV19	CASSISQDYNEQFF	TGTGCCAGTAGTATAAGTCAGGACTACAATGAGCAGTTCTTC
once	TRBJ2-5	15	NA	TRBV6-1	CASSEGAGARETQYF	TGTGCCAGCAGTGAAGGGGCGGGGGCAAGAGAGACCCAGTACTTC
once	TRBJ2-7	14	TRBD1	TRBV20-1	CSASPTGGYREQYF	TGCAGTGCTAGTCCGACAGGGGGCTATCGCGAGCAGTACTTC
NA	TRBJ2-7	15	TRBD1	TRBV6-1	CASSEAGQAPYEQYF	TGTGCCAGCAGTGAAGCCGGACAGGCCCCTTACGAGCAGTACTTC
NA	TRBJ1-6	14	TRBD1	TRBV30	CAWSGGQDNSPLHF	TGTGCCTGGAGTGGGGGACAGGATAATTCACCCCTCCACTTT
NA	TRBJ1-2	14	NA	TRBV19	CASSIPGLGYGYTF	TGTGCCAGTAGTATCCCGGGATTGGGCTATGGCTACACCTTC
NA	TRBJ1-5	13	NA	TRBV28	CASRDITFQPQHF	TGTGCCAGCAGGGACATTACCTTTCAGCCCCAGCATTTT
NA	TRBJ1-6	14	NA	TRBV19	CASSQGTYNSPLHF	TGTGCCAGTAGCCAGGGGACCTATAATTCACCCCTCCACTTT
once	TRBJ2-3	13	TRBD2	TRBV7-3	CASSSTPGLMQYF	TGTGCCAGCAGCTCTACACCGGGACTAATGCAGTATTTT
NA	TRBJ1-4	13	NA	TRBV30	CAWRGRTNEKLFF	TGTGCCTGGAGGGGCAGAACTAATGAAAAACTGTTTTTT
NA	TRBJ2-7	12	TRBD1	TRBV30	CAWSVQGYEQYF	TGTGCCTGGAGTGTACAGGGGTACGAGCAGTACTTC
once	TRBJ2-3	15	TRBD1	TRBV27	CASSRQGTTTDTQYF	TGTGCCAGCAGTCGACAGGGGACGACCACAGATACGCAGTATTTT
few	TRBJ1-1	15	TRBD1	TRBV3-1/TRBV3-2	CASSQGDSRYTEAFF	TGTGCCAGCAGCCAAGGGGACAGTAGATACACTGAAGCTTTCTTT
few	TRBJ1-5	14	NA	TRBV28	CASRRPGSNQPQHF	TGTGCCAGCAGGCGTCCGGGTAGCAATCAGCCCCAGCATTTT
NA	TRBJ2-5	12	NA	TRBV28	CASKAGGETQYF	TGTGCCAGCAAGGCAGGGGGGGAGACCCAGTACTTC
once	TRBJ2-5	13	TRBD2	TRBV29-1	CSGSAGGQETQYF	TGCAGCGGATCAGCGGGGGGACAAGAGACCCAGTACTTC
NA	TRBJ2-1	14	TRBD2	TRBV3-1/TRBV3-2	CASSRAGVLNEQFF	TGTGCCAGCAGCCGCGCGGGAGTTCTCAATGAGCAGTTCTTC
NA	TRBJ2-5	17	TRBD2	TRBV3-1/TRBV3-2	CASSHTTSGRASETQYF	TGTGCCAGCAGCCATACGACTAGCGGGAGGGCTTCAGAGACCCAGTACTTC